The 10 T cell receptor beta chains below were found in one sample sequenced in a study of radiotherapy plus CTLA-4 blockade in lung cancer. Sequencing was performed with immunoSEQ multiplex PCR; in TCRdb, only in-frame clones are kept and a portion is missing. The profile shows tens of thousands of clones, approximately 80% of them singletons. This specimen was peripheral blood, taken from a patient treated with radiotherapy plus ipilimumab. The receptors derive from a human donor with non-small cell lung cancer who had a complete response to radiotherapy plus ipilimumab.

V and J are TRBV20-1 and TRBJ2-1; D possibly corresponds to TRBD1 (6 bases). Germline-derived CDR1 and CDR2 are DFQATT and SNEGSKA (reference sequence). V was cut by 6 bases and J by 6 bases, with 9 bases left in between. This CDR3 comprises 11 residues. The DNA of the CDR3 is TGCAGTGCAAGCAGGGGCAATGAGCAGTTCTTC. Protein product: CSASRGNEQFF.

This chain joins TRBV7-6 and TRBJ2-3; 7 bases align to TRBD1. The length of the CDR3 is 14 residues. The ends lost 1 base at V and 5 bases at J; junction bases unmatched: 3. Germline V gene data show CDR1 as SGHVS and CDR2 as FNYEAQ. Written as DNA, the CDR3 is TGTGCCAGCAGCTTAGAAGCAGGGGGAGATACGCAGTATTTT. Translated, it gives CASSLEAGGDTQYF.

This clone came up once. The chain couples TRBV19 to TRBJ1-1, with 7 bases aligning to TRBD1. V lost 4 bases and J lost 5; bases outside the gene matches: 1. Per the germline V gene, CDR1 is LNHDA and CDR2 is SQIVND (reference sequence). The CDR3 extends over 12 amino acids. The CDR3: CASSRQGTEAFF. In DNA form, the CDR3 reads TGTGCCAGTAGTAGACAGGGTACTGAAGCTTTCTTT.

This clone is labeled as medium-sized (0.01 to 0.1%). The V call is TRBV5-6, the J call TRBJ1-6; the match to TRBD1 covers 7 bases. The CDR3 is 14 residues long. The germline CDR1 and CDR2 sequences are SGHDT and YYEEEE. V shed 2 bases and J 7 bases; nucleotides not matched to a gene: 3. The CDR3: CASSFGTENSPLHF. The CDR3 nucleotides read TGTGCCAGCAGCTTTGGGACAGAGAATTCACCCCTCCACTTT.

The rearrangement uses TRBV7-9 and TRBJ1-5, with D tentatively TRBD1 (5 bases). The CDR3 extends over 16 amino acids. V was pared by 1 base and J by 1 base, with 11 bases between. Germline CDR1 and CDR2: SEHNR and FQNEAQ (reference sequence). The CDR3, as DNA: TGTGCCAGCAGCTTAGATAGGGGCGTGAGCAATCAGCCCCAGCATTTT. This sequence encodes CASSLDRGVSNQPQHF.

The V gene is TRBV5-1, the J gene TRBJ2-7; unclear D gene. CDR3 size: 12 residues. V lost 4 bases, J lost 3 bases, and 8 bases lay in between. Germline CDR1 and CDR2: SGHRS and YFSETQ. The CDR3, as DNA: TGCGCCAGCAGCCCGGACGTCTACGAGCAGTACTTC. Residues: CASSPDVYEQYF.

The V call is TRBV27, the J call TRBJ2-1, with 12 bases matching TRBD2. J lost 0 bases, V lost 4 bases, and 10 bases had no gene match. The CDR3 covers 19 residues. Germline CDR1 reads MNHEY; CDR2 reads SMNVEV (reference sequence). The chain's CDR3 is CASSSTGTSGRSSYNEQFF. The DNA for the CDR3 is TGTGCCAGCAGTTCCACCGGGACTAGCGGGCGGAGCTCCTACAATGAGCAGTTCTTC.

The rearrangement links TRBV6-4 to TRBJ2-1; 11 bases are shared with TRBD2. The germline gives CDR1 MRHNA, CDR2 SNTAGT. There are 14 residues in the CDR3. The V segment lost 4 bases and the J segment 7 bases; nucleotides outside the gene matches: 3. The CDR3 nucleotides are TGTGCCAGCAGTGGCCTAGCGGGGGGAAATGAGCAGTTCTTC. This gives the protein CASSGLAGGNEQFF.

The V call is TRBV7-2, the J call TRBJ1-4; a weak D match, TRBD1 (6 bases). Germline assignment: CDR1 SGHTA and CDR2 FQGNSA. The CDR3 runs to 15 residues. Trimming took off 4 bases at V and 6 bases at J, with 15 bases between the two ends. CDR3 amino acids: CASSSRGAGYEKLFF. CDR3 coding DNA: TGTGCCAGCAGCTCCAGGGGCGCGGGATATGAAAAACTGTTTTTT.

The chain uses TRBV7-2 and TRBJ2-1, with 8 nucleotides matching TRBD1. Per the germline V gene, CDR1 is SGHTA and CDR2 is FQGNSA. This CDR3 region has 18 residues. With 5 bases clipped from V and 7 bases from J, the junction kept 19 bases outside the gene matches. The CDR3 DNA reads TGTGCCAGCAGCCTCAGGGGGCGCGCCTCGCCCTTCCGGAATGAGCAGTTCTTC. The encoded protein is CASSLRGRASPFRNEQFF.